Included here is one T cell receptor (beta chain) sequence, with context. Its matching antigen is unknown. The CDR3 spans 15 residues. V was clipped by 6 bases and J by 2 bases; unmatched bases: 6. Germline V lookup: CDR1 MNHEY, CDR2 SMNVEV (reference sequence). Clones were sequenced by immunoSEQ multiplex PCR, and TCRdb holds only the in-frame ones, with some missing. This table holds about 820,000 clones, roughly 92% found once. These data originate in a study of shared clonotypes between healthy human individuals. Study-wide results and caveats: Depth was large, yet rarefaction showed that sorted-subset sequencing was incomplete.

Naive CD8 cells were CD45RO-negative, positively selected for CCR7, excluding terminally differentiated effector memory CD45RA+ cells. The genes are TRBV27 and TRBJ2-2; 7 bases map to TRBD2. The origin of this receptor is a man younger than 40 in good health. Sequenced input: naive CD8+ T cells sorted from blood. CDR3 sequence (DNA): TGTGCCAGCAGGGCCGGGACTACTAACACCGGGGAGCTGTTTTTT. Protein product: CASRAGTTNTGELFF.